This is a list of T cell receptor beta chains from one sample in a study of blood T cell repertoires in COVID-19. Method: immunoSEQ multiplex PCR; TCRdb's copy keeps in-frame clones and lacks some. The sample lists 200,000 to 300,000 clones; roughly 88% were seen once. Material: peripheral blood. The receptors here all came from a woman aged 30 to 39 with COVID-19, enrolled during active disease. Both conserved end residues are part of each CDR3. A D gene is named only where the DNA matches it firmly. Clone size is given for some rows only: seen once, a few or many times, or a class if the clone is expanded.

d_gene: NA; abundance: once; j_gene: TRBJ1-1; v_gene: TRBV5-4; CDR3nt: TGTGCCAGCAGAAAGGAAGGGGTGTGGGAGAACACTGAAGCTTTCTTT; CDR3aa: CASRKEGVWENTEAFF
d_gene: TRBD1; abundance: NA; j_gene: TRBJ1-2; v_gene: TRBV5-8; CDR3nt: TGTGCCAGCAGTTGGGACAGGGACTATGGCTACACCTTC; CDR3aa: CASSWDRDYGYTF
d_gene: NA; abundance: NA; j_gene: TRBJ1-1; v_gene: TRBV4-1; CDR3nt: TGCGCCAGCAGCCAAGGGCCGTGGACTGAAGCTTTCTTT; CDR3aa: CASSQGPWTEAFF
d_gene: NA; abundance: few; j_gene: TRBJ2-5; v_gene: TRBV4-2; CDR3nt: TGTGCCAGCAGCCCCGGGGGGCCTAGGGAGGAGACCCAGTACTTC; CDR3aa: CASSPGGPREETQYF
d_gene: NA; abundance: NA; j_gene: TRBJ2-7; v_gene: TRBV10-3; CDR3nt: TGTGCCACCCTCCAGGTTTACGAGCAGTACTTC; CDR3aa: CATLQVYEQYF
d_gene: NA; abundance: NA; j_gene: TRBJ2-3; v_gene: TRBV28; CDR3nt: TGTGCCAGCAGTCCCCCTCGGGGGAGATGGGCAACAGATACGCAGTATTTT; CDR3aa: CASSPPRGRWATDTQYF
d_gene: TRBD2; abundance: NA; j_gene: TRBJ2-1; v_gene: TRBV11-2; CDR3nt: TGTGCCAGCAGCTTAGTAGGGACTAGCGGGAAATGGGAGCAGTTCTTC; CDR3aa: CASSLVGTSGKWEQFF
d_gene: TRBD1; abundance: NA; j_gene: TRBJ2-1; v_gene: TRBV11-3; CDR3nt: TGTGCAGTCCGGACAGGCTACAATGAGCAGTTCTTC; CDR3aa: CAVRTGYNEQFF
d_gene: NA; abundance: NA; j_gene: TRBJ1-6; v_gene: TRBV5-1; CDR3nt: TGCGCCAGCAGCCCGGGCTCTTCGGGCGGACTCTCACCCCTCCACTTT; CDR3aa: CASSPGSSGGLSPLHF
d_gene: NA; abundance: NA; j_gene: TRBJ2-7; v_gene: TRBV9; CDR3nt: TGTGCCAGCAGCGTAGACCCGGACATAACCTACGAGCAGTACTTC; CDR3aa: CASSVDPDITYEQYF
d_gene: NA; abundance: NA; j_gene: TRBJ1-4; v_gene: TRBV7-2; CDR3nt: TGTGCCAGCAGCTTGGACAACCCTAATGAAAAACTGTTTTTT; CDR3aa: CASSLDNPNEKLFF
d_gene: NA; abundance: few; j_gene: TRBJ1-1; v_gene: TRBV14; CDR3nt: TGTGCCAGCAGCCAAGTAGCAGTCACCGAAGCTTTCTTT; CDR3aa: CASSQVAVTEAFF
d_gene: TRBD1; abundance: NA; j_gene: TRBJ2-5; v_gene: TRBV7-9; CDR3nt: TGTGCCAGCAGCGCGCCAGGGGGCCGGGAGACCCAGTACTTC; CDR3aa: CASSAPGGRETQYF
d_gene: TRBD2; abundance: NA; j_gene: TRBJ2-3; v_gene: TRBV19; CDR3nt: TGTGCCAGTAGTATTATACTAGCGGGAGAGGATACGCAGTATTTT; CDR3aa: CASSIILAGEDTQYF
d_gene: NA; abundance: once; j_gene: TRBJ2-3; v_gene: TRBV6-5; CDR3nt: TGTGCCAGCCGGTGGCGGGCCTTCACAGATACGCAGTATTTT; CDR3aa: CASRWRAFTDTQYF
d_gene: TRBD1; abundance: NA; j_gene: TRBJ2-7; v_gene: TRBV6-5; CDR3nt: TGTGCCAGCAGCCGGACAGGACCAAACTCCTACGAGCAGTACTTC; CDR3aa: CASSRTGPNSYEQYF
d_gene: NA; abundance: NA; j_gene: TRBJ1-2; v_gene: TRBV7-9; CDR3nt: TGTGCCAGCGGGGTTAGTGGGGGCTTCTACACCTTC; CDR3aa: CASGVSGGFYTF
d_gene: NA; abundance: NA; j_gene: TRBJ2-3; v_gene: TRBV14; CDR3nt: TGTGCCAGCAGCCAAGATCTCACAGATACGCAGTATTTT; CDR3aa: CASSQDLTDTQYF
d_gene: NA; abundance: NA; j_gene: TRBJ2-7; v_gene: TRBV7-2; CDR3nt: TGTGCCAGCAGCGGCAGGGACTTTAAAAAGCAGTACTTC; CDR3aa: CASSGRDFKKQYF
d_gene: NA; abundance: NA; j_gene: TRBJ1-3; v_gene: TRBV6-5; CDR3nt: TGTGCCAGCAGTTACTCGGGAGGGGCTGGAAACACCATATATTTT; CDR3aa: CASSYSGGAGNTIYF
d_gene: TRBD2; abundance: NA; j_gene: TRBJ2-1; v_gene: TRBV10-2; CDR3nt: TGCGCCAGCAGTGAGTCGGACGTTTCAGCGGGAGGGGGGAATGAGCAGTTCTTC; CDR3aa: CASSESDVSAGGGNEQFF
d_gene: TRBD1; abundance: NA; j_gene: TRBJ2-7; v_gene: TRBV9; CDR3nt: TGTGCCAGCAGCAAAGACAGGGATCAACAGTACTTC; CDR3aa: CASSKDRDQQYF
d_gene: TRBD1; abundance: few; j_gene: TRBJ1-1; v_gene: TRBV12-3/TRBV12-4; CDR3nt: TGTGCCAGCAGTTTCGGACAGGGTCGAGCTTTCTTT; CDR3aa: CASSFGQGRAFF
d_gene: NA; abundance: NA; j_gene: TRBJ2-3; v_gene: TRBV12-5; CDR3nt: TGTGCTAGTGGACTTCCCGGCGCAGGTACGCAGTATTTT; CDR3aa: CASGLPGAGTQYF
d_gene: TRBD1; abundance: NA; j_gene: TRBJ1-2; v_gene: TRBV3-1/TRBV3-2; CDR3nt: TGTGCCAGCAGCCAAGGGACAGGGTATGGCTACACCTTC; CDR3aa: CASSQGTGYGYTF
d_gene: TRBD2; abundance: NA; j_gene: TRBJ2-5; v_gene: TRBV3-1/TRBV3-2; CDR3nt: TGTGCCAGCAGCCAAGATTGGCCTAGCGGGGAAGAGACCCAGTACTTC; CDR3aa: CASSQDWPSGEETQYF